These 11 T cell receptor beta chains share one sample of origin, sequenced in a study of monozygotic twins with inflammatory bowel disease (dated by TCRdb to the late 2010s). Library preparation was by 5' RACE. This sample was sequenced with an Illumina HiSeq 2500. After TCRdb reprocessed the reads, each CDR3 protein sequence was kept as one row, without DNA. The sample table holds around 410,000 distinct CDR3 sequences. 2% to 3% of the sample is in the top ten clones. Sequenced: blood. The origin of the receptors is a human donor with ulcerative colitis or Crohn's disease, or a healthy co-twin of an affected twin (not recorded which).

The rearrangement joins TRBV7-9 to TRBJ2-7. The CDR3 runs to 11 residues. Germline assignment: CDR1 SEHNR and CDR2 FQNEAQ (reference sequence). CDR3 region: CASSPLNEQYF. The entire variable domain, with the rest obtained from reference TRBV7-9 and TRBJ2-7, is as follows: DTGVSQNPRHKITKRGQNVTFRCDPISEHNRLYWYRQTLGQGPEFLTYFQNEAQLEKSRLLSDRFSAERPKGSFSTLEIQRTEQGDSAMYLCASSPLNEQYFGPGTRLTVT.

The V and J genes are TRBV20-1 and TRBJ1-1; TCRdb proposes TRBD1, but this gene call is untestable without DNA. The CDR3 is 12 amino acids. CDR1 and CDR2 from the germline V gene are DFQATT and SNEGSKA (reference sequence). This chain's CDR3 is CSAPDRNTEAFF.

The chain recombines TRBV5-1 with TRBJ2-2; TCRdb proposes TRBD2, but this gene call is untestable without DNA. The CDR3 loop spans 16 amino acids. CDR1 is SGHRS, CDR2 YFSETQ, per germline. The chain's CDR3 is CASSSPSGNEAGELFF. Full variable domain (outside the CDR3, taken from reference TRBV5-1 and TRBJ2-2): KAGVTQTPRYLIKTRGQQVTLSCSPISGHRSVSWYQQTPGQGLQFLFEYFSETQRNKGNFPGRFSGRQFSNSRSEMNVSTLELGDSALYLCASSSPSGNEAGELFFGEGSRLTVL.

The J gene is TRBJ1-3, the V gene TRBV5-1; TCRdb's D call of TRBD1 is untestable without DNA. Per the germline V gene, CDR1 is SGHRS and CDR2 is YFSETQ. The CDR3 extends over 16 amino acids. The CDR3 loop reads CASSLPGGLSGNTIYF.

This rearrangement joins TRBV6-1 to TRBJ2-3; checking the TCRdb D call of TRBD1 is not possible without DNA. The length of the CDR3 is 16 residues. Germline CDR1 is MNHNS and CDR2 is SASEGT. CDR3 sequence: CASSEFVGQSTDTQYF.

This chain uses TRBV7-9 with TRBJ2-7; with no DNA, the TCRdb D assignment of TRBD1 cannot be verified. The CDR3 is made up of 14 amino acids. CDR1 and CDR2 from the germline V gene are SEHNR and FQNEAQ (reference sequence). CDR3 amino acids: CASSFGTGDHEQYF.

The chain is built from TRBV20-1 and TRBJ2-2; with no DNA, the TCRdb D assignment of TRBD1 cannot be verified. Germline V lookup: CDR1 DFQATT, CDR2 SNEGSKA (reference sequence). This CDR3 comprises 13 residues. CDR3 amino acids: CSAGGRVTGELFF.

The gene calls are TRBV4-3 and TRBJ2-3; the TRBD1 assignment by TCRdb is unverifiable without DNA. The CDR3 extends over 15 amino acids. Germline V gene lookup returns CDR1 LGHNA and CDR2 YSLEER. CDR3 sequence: CASSLGQGASDTQYF.

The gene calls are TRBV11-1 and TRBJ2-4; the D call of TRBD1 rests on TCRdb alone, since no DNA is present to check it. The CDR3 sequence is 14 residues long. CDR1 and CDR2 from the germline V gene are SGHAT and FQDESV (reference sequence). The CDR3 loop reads CASSLDRLTNIQYF.

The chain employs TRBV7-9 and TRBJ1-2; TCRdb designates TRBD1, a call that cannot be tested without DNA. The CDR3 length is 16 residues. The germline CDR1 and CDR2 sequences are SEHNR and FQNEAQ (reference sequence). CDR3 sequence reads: CASSLVQGKIYYGYTF.

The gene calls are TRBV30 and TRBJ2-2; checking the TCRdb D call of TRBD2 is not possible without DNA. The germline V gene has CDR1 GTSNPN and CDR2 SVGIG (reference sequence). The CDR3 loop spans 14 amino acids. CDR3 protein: CAWSVKREAGELFF.